This record concerns one TCR beta chain sequence. Its binding antigen is unknown. There are no base qualities to consult, and no much larger clone falls within one base. The data were taken from a study of shared clonotypes between healthy human individuals (dated by TCRdb to 2018 to 2021). Study-wide context: A couple of women and a few men aged 18 to 49 years were included in the cohort. For each donor, CD4 naive and CD4 memory were each given three plates, CD8 naive was given two plates, and CD8 memory was given one plate. To estimate repertoire size and how much clonotypes are shared between individuals, the study performed deep sequencing of blood TCR repertoires from 4 to 6 healthy adults. Different laboratories and diverse techniques were used to prepare libraries and sequence TCR repertoires, to increase sequencing depth and limit assay-specific biases. Per donor, leukapheresis produced somewhere between about 0.94 and 8.9 billion PBMCs.

A distance of 21 bases separates the germline ends of V and J, which lose 8 bases and 7 bases respectively. For CDR1 and CDR2, the germline V gene lists SGHRS and YFSETQ. From its cysteine to its phenylalanine, the CDR3 spans 15 amino acids. Only the CDR3 part of the read is kept: 45 bases, read in frame from the first base. What the research found in general, with its limitations: Across four donors, around 5% of naive CD4, around 3.3% of naive CD8, roughly 2.2% of memory CD4, and 0.3% to 0.45% of memory CD8 clonotypes were shared. Even with the large sequencing depth, rarefaction of the sorted-subset datasets indicated that sequencing was incomplete. The small number of donors limited the genetic and exposure-history diversity represented. Larger estimated clonotype richness was generally found for naive subsets than for memory subsets. Clonotypes shared by all four sorted-subset donors showed higher generation probabilities than non-shared clonotypes. Sampling was limited to blood, and TCR repertoires in tissue likely differ from TCR repertoires in blood. Based on pairwise subsampling, the degree of clonotype sharing among donors was expected to be affected by sequencing depth.

TCR CDR3 regions were amplified from genomic DNA by multiplex PCR using the deep immunoSEQ assay. Genomic DNA extracted from each cell subset was distributed evenly over all wells of several immunoSEQ 96-well plates, and each plate served as one replicate. For sorted subsets, roughly 0.2 ug genomic DNA, equal to about 30,000 T cell genomes, was loaded into each replicate PCR. Purified libraries were quantified with a Qubit 3.0 fluorometer, sized on a Bioanalyzer 2100, and re-quantified with the KAPA Library Quantification kit. Every immunoSEQ 96-well plate was sequenced on a dedicated single-read 150-cycle Illumina NextSeq 550 flow cell. The original pipeline was this. Because only junctional sequences without quality scores were contained in the immunoSEQ output, filtering matching that applied to full-length reads could not be performed. To assign V/J genes and CDR3, sequences were annotated using PyIR, a Python wrapper for IgBLAST v1.9, with IMGT germline references. Reads were removed for weak V/J assignments (E-value above 1e-6), missing CDR3, stop codons, out-of-frame junctions, or ambiguous translated residues. V3J clonotypes were defined by identical inferred V gene, J gene, and CDR3 amino acid sequence. The percentage overlap between two repertoires was calculated by dividing the number of shared unique clonotypes by the size of the smaller repertoire. RTK rarefaction, the Chao1 estimator, and Recon v2.1 estimates of unobserved clonotypes were used to assess repertoire richness. For all TCRbeta clonotypes obtained by the gDNA method from four donors, generation probabilities were computed with OLGA. TCRdb's version of the immuneACCESS table is confined to in-frame rearrangements and falls short of the full clone set. An unresolved V gene accounts for under half of the shortfall where checked; the remainder is of unknown origin. V and J calls and clone size are copied from that table; D and trimming were computed from the DNA. This sample comprises a few million clones, around nine tenths of them detected only once. The ten largest account for roughly 0.14% of the sample.

The donors were healthy, HIV-negative adults who had no recently reported acute infections or vaccinations. Every donor was a Caucasian adult living in Nashville, Tennessee, USA. CD4+ T cells were enriched by magnetic negative selection, after which naive cells were positively selected on CD45RA and the negative fraction was taken as the memory subset. After blood collection by leukapheresis, PBMCs were isolated using Ficoll-Histopaque density gradient centrifugation and then cryopreserved in the vapor phase of liquid nitrogen. Analytical flow cytometry was used to check the purity and quantity of every magnetically sorted T cell population. From each sorted fraction, genomic DNA was isolated and quantified by UV absorbance on a Nanodrop 2000c.

The specimen was naive CD4+ T cells sorted from blood. According to the study, the label for this sample's cell subset or site signals: CD45RA+ positively selected. The source of this sequence is a man between 18 and 29 years old in good health. The rearranged chain carries TRBV5-1 and TRBJ2-2; TRBD2 is a possible D gene, resting on 5 matching bases. In nucleotide form, the sequence is TGCGCCAGTGACCCCACGGGGTTATCGGTCGGGGAGCTGTTTTTT. This yields the protein CASDPTGLSVGELFF.